This passage covers 25 T cell receptor beta chains from one sample sequenced in a study of blood T cell repertoires in COVID-19. The protocol was immunoSEQ multiplex PCR, while the TCRdb copy is restricted to in-frame clones and leaves out a portion. The sample lists some 180,000 clones; approximately 82% were seen once. Material: PBMCs or T cells enriched from blood (not recorded which). Receptor source: a woman aged 55-70 years with acute COVID-19.

V gene TRBV10-3 combines with J gene TRBJ1-2; 11 positions match TRBD1. The V gene's germline CDR1 is ENHRY and CDR2 SYGVKD. The CDR3 is 16 residues long. J gave up 3 bases and V 8 bases, and 11 bases lay outside the gene matches. CDR3 residues: CAILRRRDRGDYGYTF. CDR3 nucleotide sequence: TGTGCCATCCTCCGCCGCCGGGACAGGGGGGACTATGGCTACACCTTC.

The V call is TRBV4-1, the J call TRBJ1-2, with 9 bases fitting TRBD1. Per the germline V gene, CDR1 is MGHRA and CDR2 is YSYEKL. V lost 0 bases, J lost 5 bases, and 7 bases stayed unmatched. The CDR3 consists of 16 residues. DNA for the CDR3: TGCGCCAGCAGCCAAGAAATGGGACAGGGACGGTATGGCTACACCTTC. Encoded protein: CASSQEMGQGRYGYTF.

This chain links TRBV10-1 with TRBJ2-3, with TRBD1 identical over 8 bases. The germline CDR1 and CDR2 sequences are WNHNN and SYGVQD (reference sequence). CDR3 length: 15 amino acids. The V and J ends lost 6 bases and 0 bases, in that order; junction bases with no gene match: 5. The CDR3 DNA reads as TGCGCCAGCAGGGGACAGGCACCTAGCACAGATACGCAGTATTTT. Protein sequence: CASRGQAPSTDTQYF.

V usage is TRBV18 and J usage is TRBJ1-5, with TRBD1 identical over 8 bases. Germline-derived CDR1 and CDR2 are KGHSH and LQKENI. CDR3 length: 15 residues. The V gene end was trimmed by 3 bases and the J gene end by 3 bases; junction bases not matched to a gene: 4. CDR3 protein: CASSPEDRDNQPQHF. The CDR3 coding sequence is TGTGCCAGCTCACCCGAGGACAGGGACAATCAGCCCCAGCATTTT.

The chain combines TRBV5-8 with TRBJ2-7, with 10 bases lining up with TRBD1. V trimming: 4 bases; J trimming: 2 bases; junction bases outside the gene matches: 3. The CDR3 runs 14 residues. The germline V gene encodes CDR1 SGHTS and CDR2 YDEGEE. This CDR3 is CASSNGQGAYEQYF. The CDR3 coding sequence is TGTGCCAGCAGCAATGGACAGGGGGCCTACGAGCAGTACTTC.

The chain carries TRBV30 and TRBJ2-1; a possible D gene is TRBD2 (6 bases). The germline CDR1 and CDR2 sequences are GTSNPN and SVGIG (reference sequence). V lost 6 bases and J lost 8, with 14 bases in between. The CDR3 totals 12 residues. Here the CDR3 DNA reads TGTGCCTGTGCTGGGACTCCATATGAGCAGTTCTTC. Protein: CACAGTPYEQFF.

The chain couples TRBV19 to TRBJ1-2; a weak D match, TRBD1 (5 bases). Trimming pared 6 bases from V and 6 bases from J, leaving 17 bases between. Germline V lookup: CDR1 LNHDA, CDR2 SQIVND (reference sequence). CDR3 size: 14 residues. CDR3 in amino acids: CASSPRGRNDGYTF. DNA of the CDR3: TGTGCCAGTAGCCCTCGGGGGAGGAATGATGGCTACACCTTC.

The rearrangement joins TRBV7-6 to TRBJ1-1; 7 bases fit TRBD1. The V segment lost 5 bases and the J segment 8 bases; nucleotides outside the gene matches: 14. The CDR3 extends over 15 amino acids. CDR1 and CDR2 from the germline V gene are SGHVS and FNYEAQ. CDR3 sequence reads: CASSPSPRQGGEAFF. The CDR3 DNA reads as TGTGCCAGCAGCCCTAGTCCTCGGCAGGGGGGAGAAGCTTTCTTT.

J is TRBJ1-6 and V is TRBV9; possible D gene TRBD1, 5 bases. This CDR3 comprises 16 residues. Trimming removed 0 bases from V and 8 bases from J, with 15 bases in between. Germline values: CDR1 SGDLS, CDR2 YYNGEE. Here the CDR3 reads CASSVEPAGLDSPLHF. DNA of the CDR3: TGTGCCAGCAGCGTAGAACCCGCAGGGTTGGATTCACCCCTCCACTTT.

The rearrangement uses TRBV9 and TRBJ2-7, with D possibly matching TRBD2 (7 bases). The CDR3 runs to 15 residues. V shed 4 bases and J shed 4 bases, with 18 bases lying between them. Germline CDR1 SGDLS, CDR2 YYNGEE. The CDR3 nucleotides are TGTGCCAGCAGCAAAGGGGGGGACTATTGGTACGAGCAGTACGTC. This codes for CASSKGGDYWYEQYV.

This sequence joins TRBV10-2 and TRBJ2-2, with TRBD2 matching 7 bases. Per germline, CDR1 WSHSY and CDR2 SAAADI. The CDR3 extends over 19 amino acids. V lost 2 bases and J lost 0; bases outside the gene matches: 12. The CDR3 bases are TGCGCCAGCAGTGAGGCTAGCGGCCTTATTGGGGCGAACACCGGGGAGCTGTTTTTT. Encoded protein: CASSEASGLIGANTGELFF.

The sample holds a few counts of this clone. The rearrangement joins TRBV5-4 to TRBJ1-2, with D hard to call. The CDR3 runs 13 residues. V was cut by 4 bases and J by 5 bases, with 12 bases left in between. Germline loops: CDR1 SGHNT, CDR2 YYREEE (reference sequence). CDR3 loop: CASSPDRDYGYTF. Here the CDR3 DNA reads TGTGCCAGCAGCCCGGACCGGGATTATGGCTACACCTTC.

The J gene is TRBJ2-7, the V gene TRBV2; 9 bases align to TRBD2. The CDR3 is 15 amino acids. J lost 6 bases, V lost 3 bases, and 9 bases had no gene match. The germline V gene has CDR1 SNHLY and CDR2 FYNNEI. CDR3 protein: CASSEGAGGNREQYF. The CDR3 bases are TGTGCCAGCAGTGAGGGAGCGGGAGGAAATCGCGAGCAGTACTTC.

The sample holds a few counts of this clone. CDR3: CASSDPGSFNYGYTF. The CDR3 DNA reads as TGTGCCAGCAGTGATCCCGGGTCATTTAACTATGGCTACACCTTC. The chain has TRBV6-2 or TRBV6-3 and TRBJ1-2; no clear D gene. Germline V lookup: CDR1 MNHEY, CDR2 SVGEGT. The CDR3 totals 15 residues. V lost 5 bases and J 1 base, leaving 14 bases between the germline ends.

The gene calls are TRBV5-1 and TRBJ2-3; 8 bases match TRBD2. J lost 4 bases, V lost 3 bases, and 10 bases had no gene match. CDR1 and CDR2 (germline): SGHRS, YFSETQ. CDR3 length: 16 residues. The CDR3 spells CASSYQGLGGADTQYF. DNA for the CDR3: TGCGCCAGCAGCTACCAGGGACTAGGAGGGGCAGATACGCAGTATTTT.

This clone was counted a single time. The V gene is TRBV14, the J gene TRBJ1-1; D is undetermined. Germline CDR1 reads SGHDN; CDR2 reads FVKESK. V was trimmed by 3 bases and J by 4 bases, leaving 12 bases between them. The CDR3 is made up of 14 amino acids. CDR3 in amino acids: CASSQLGVLTEAFF. The CDR3 bases are TGTGCCAGCAGCCAGCTCGGGGTCCTCACTGAAGCTTTCTTT.

This clone occurred once. The rearrangement uses TRBV10-3 and TRBJ2-7; TRBD1 aligns across 9 bases. V trimming: 7 bases; J trimming: 5 bases; junction bases outside the gene matches: 9. Germline assignment: CDR1 ENHRY and CDR2 SYGVKD. This CDR3 is built from 14 residues. CDR3 sequence (DNA): TGTGCCATCACCCAGACAGGGGGTATTAACGAGCAGTACTTC. Its protein product is CAITQTGGINEQYF.

The chain joins TRBV11-2 to TRBJ2-3; the D gene is possibly TRBD2 (6 bases). The CDR3 sequence is 14 residues long. Germline CDR1 SGHAT, CDR2 FQNNGV. Deletions cut 3 bases from V and 0 bases from J, with 7 bases between. The DNA of the CDR3 is TGTGCCAGCAGCTTGGGGGGTAGCACAGATACGCAGTATTTT. Protein: CASSLGGSTDTQYF.

There are many counts of this clone. The chain carries TRBV6-2 or TRBV6-3 and TRBJ2-7, with D possibly TRBD1 on 7 matching bases. V was cut by 6 bases and J by 5 bases, with 20 bases left in between. The CDR3 runs 15 residues. Germline CDR1 and CDR2: MNHEY and SVGEGT. This chain's CDR3 is CASSLYDREVDEQYV. Written as DNA, the CDR3 is TGTGCCAGCAGCCTCTACGACAGGGAGGTTGACGAGCAGTACGTC.

V usage is TRBV9 and J usage is TRBJ2-3, with 10 bases fitting TRBD2. Germline assignment: CDR1 SGDLS and CDR2 YYNGEE. The V and J ends lost 0 bases and 6 bases, in that order; junction bases with no gene match: 7. The CDR3 is 16 residues long. DNA of the CDR3: TGTGCCAGCAGCGTAGACCAGCGGGAGGGTTGGGATACGCAGTATTTT. This codes for CASSVDQREGWDTQYF.

This rearrangement joins TRBV6-2 or TRBV6-3 to TRBJ1-3, with D perhaps TRBD1 (5 bases). This CDR3 comprises 16 residues. V gave up 2 bases and J gave up 2 bases, with 13 bases separating them. The germline CDR1 and CDR2 sequences are MNHEY and SVGEGT. CDR3 nucleotide sequence: TGTGCCAGCAGTTACGCTGGGACTCGTCCTGGAAACACCATATATTTT. It codes for CASSYAGTRPGNTIYF.

This rearrangement joins TRBV9 to TRBJ2-5; 12 nucleotides align to TRBD2. The CDR3 covers 16 residues. V was clipped by 0 bases and J by 5 bases; unmatched bases: 5. CDR1 is SGDLS, CDR2 YYNGEE, per germline. This chain's CDR3 is CASSVGASGGDETQYF. In DNA, the CDR3 is TGTGCCAGCAGCGTAGGTGCTAGCGGGGGGGATGAGACCCAGTACTTC.

The gene calls are TRBV5-1 and TRBJ2-3, with D maybe TRBD1 (6 bases). The CDR3 spans 14 residues. In germline, CDR1 is SGHRS, CDR2 YFSETQ. V was cut by 2 bases and J by 4 bases, with 11 bases left in between. The CDR3 DNA reads as TGCGCCAGCAGCTTTGACAGGAGAGCAGATACGCAGTATTTT. Translation gives CASSFDRRADTQYF.

This clone was picked up a small number of times. The V gene is TRBV2, the J gene TRBJ2-7, with D perhaps matching TRBD1 (6 bases). CDR1 is SNHLY, CDR2 FYNNEI, per germline. Deletions cut 8 bases from V and 3 bases from J, with 17 bases between. CDR3 size: 14 residues. The CDR3 region has the DNA TGTGCCAGCTTGCCCTGGGACATAGGCTACGAGCAGTACTTC. Translated: CASLPWDIGYEQYF.

J is TRBJ2-3 and V is TRBV28; D gene uncertain. Trimming pared 6 bases from V and 1 base from J, leaving 8 bases between. Germline loops: CDR1 MDHEN, CDR2 SYDVKM. The CDR3 extends over 13 amino acids. CDR3 loop: CASSPSGTDTQYF. The CDR3 nucleotides read TGTGCCAGCAGCCCGAGCGGCACAGATACGCAGTATTTT.